The rows below give T cell receptor beta chains drawn from one sample of a study of beta chain features in type 1 diabetes. Clones were sequenced by immunoSEQ multiplex PCR, and TCRdb holds only the in-frame ones, with some missing. The sample has more than 250,000 clones; roughly an eighth are singletons. What was sequenced was naive CD4+ T cells from blood. These receptors all stem from a man aged 25 to 40 with type 1 diabetes. The CDR3 runs from the conserved cysteine through the conserved F or W. The D gene is left open where the match is weak. Clone size is not always given. Where it is, it says once, few, many or a class for expanded clones.

v_gene,j_gene,abundance,d_gene,CDR3aa,CDR3nt
TRBV7-2,TRBJ2-5,few,NA,CASSWGGASQETQYF,TGTGCCAGCAGCTGGGGGGGGGCATCCCAAGAGACCCAGTACTTC
TRBV5-1,TRBJ2-6,few,NA,CASSGDGSSGANVLTF,TGCGCCAGCAGCGGGGACGGGAGCTCTGGGGCCAACGTCCTGACTTTC
TRBV11-2,TRBJ2-2,NA,TRBD2,CATKTTAGANTGELFF,TGTGCCACCAAAACCACGGCGGGAGCGAACACCGGGGAGCTGTTTTTT
TRBV27,TRBJ2-1,NA,TRBD1,CASRPGQGVNEQFF,TGTGCCAGTCGTCCGGGACAGGGGGTGAATGAGCAGTTCTTC
TRBV9,TRBJ2-3,NA,NA,CASSVGGARDTQYF,TGTGCCAGCAGCGTAGGAGGAGCGAGGGATACGCAGTATTTT
TRBV29-1,TRBJ1-2,few,TRBD1,CSVWTGGGYTF,TGCAGCGTTTGGACAGGGGGTGGCTACACCTTC
TRBV2,TRBJ2-2,few,NA,CASSEWSTTGELFF,TGTGCCAGCAGTGAATGGAGTACCACCGGGGAGCTGTTTTTT
TRBV6-5,TRBJ2-2,NA,NA,CASSYSAAVNTGELFF,TGTGCCAGCAGTTACTCCGCCGCGGTGAACACCGGGGAGCTGTTTTTT
TRBV28,TRBJ2-2,few,NA,CASSWTIEAGLFF,TGTGCCAGCAGTTGGACTATCGAGGCCGGGCTGTTTTTT
TRBV28,TRBJ1-5,few,TRBD1,CASSPLTGAASQPQHF,TGTGCCAGCAGTCCATTGACAGGGGCCGCGAGTCAGCCCCAGCATTTT
TRBV11-2,TRBJ2-2,NA,NA,CASTADSPTGELFF,TGTGCCAGCACCGCGGACAGTCCCACCGGGGAGCTGTTTTTT
TRBV15,TRBJ2-7,NA,TRBD1,CATSRASGTGLFYEQYF,TGTGCCACCAGCAGAGCATCCGGGACAGGATTATTCTACGAGCAGTACTTC
TRBV7-9,TRBJ2-7,NA,NA,CASSLGGVGAYEQYF,TGTGCCAGCAGCTTAGGCGGGGTCGGGGCCTACGAGCAGTACTTC
TRBV5-1,TRBJ2-7,NA,NA,CASSLYRARDDEQYF,TGCGCCAGCAGCTTATACAGGGCAAGGGACGACGAGCAGTACTTC
TRBV2,TRBJ2-1,NA,NA,CASSEAWTRPSYNEQFF,TGTGCCAGCAGTGAAGCCTGGACTCGCCCATCCTACAATGAGCAGTTCTTC
TRBV5-6,TRBJ1-1,few,NA,CASSLVQRGRMNTEAFF,TGTGCCAGCAGCTTGGTACAGCGGGGCCGAATGAACACTGAAGCTTTCTTT
TRBV2,TRBJ1-1,few,NA,CASSAISNTEAFF,TGTGCCAGCAGCGCGATTTCGAACACTGAAGCTTTCTTT
TRBV28,TRBJ1-2,NA,NA,CASRRGDQRAYGYTF,TGTGCCAGCAGACGGGGGGACCAAAGAGCCTATGGCTACACCTTC
TRBV5-4,TRBJ2-3,NA,NA,CASSLRQEADTQYF,TGTGCCAGCAGCTTACGACAGGAAGCAGATACGCAGTATTTT
TRBV28,TRBJ2-3,few,NA,CASKSSTDTQYF,TGTGCCAGCAAAAGCAGCACAGATACGCAGTATTTT
TRBV25-1,TRBJ2-7,few,TRBD1,CASSLGQLGDYEQYF,TGTGCCAGCAGCCTGGGACAGCTTGGAGACTACGAGCAGTACTTC
TRBV11-2,TRBJ2-1,few,NA,CASSSITGYNEQFF,TGTGCCAGCAGCTCTATAACAGGATACAATGAGCAGTTCTTC
TRBV2,TRBJ2-4,NA,TRBD1,CASRFEGAHIQYF,TGTGCCAGCAGATTCGAGGGGGCGCACATTCAGTACTTC
TRBV29-1,TRBJ2-5,NA,TRBD1,CSVQGAVETQYF,TGCAGCGTTCAGGGGGCTGTAGAGACCCAGTACTTC
TRBV4-3,TRBJ2-1,few,NA,CASSQEFRYNEQFF,TGCGCCAGCAGCCAAGAGTTTCGCTACAATGAGCAGTTCTTC
TRBV19,TRBJ2-1,NA,NA,CASREDGRFNEQFF,TGTGCCAGTAGGGAGGATGGTAGATTCAATGAGCAGTTCTTC
TRBV7-3,TRBJ2-3,NA,TRBD2,CASSFGLARGTDTQYF,TGTGCCAGCAGCTTCGGACTAGCTAGAGGCACAGATACGCAGTATTTT
TRBV4-3,TRBJ2-2,NA,TRBD2,CASSSLAGNTGELFF,TGCGCCAGCAGCTCCCTAGCGGGTAACACCGGGGAGCTGTTTTTT
TRBV27,TRBJ1-5,NA,NA,CASGPAYQPQHF,TGTGCCAGCGGGCCCGCTTATCAGCCCCAGCATTTT
TRBV9,TRBJ2-2,few,NA,CASSVTGITGELFF,TGTGCCAGCAGCGTTACAGGGATCACCGGGGAGCTGTTTTTT
TRBV28,TRBJ2-1,few,TRBD2,CASSSTSGDNEQFF,TGTGCCAGCAGTTCGACTAGCGGGGACAATGAGCAGTTCTTC
TRBV2,TRBJ1-2,few,TRBD1,CASSPRTGGQTASAGYTF,TGTGCCAGCAGTCCGAGGACAGGCGGCCAAACAGCATCAGCCGGCTACACCTTC
TRBV2,TRBJ2-7,NA,TRBD1,CASSAGGFSSSTYEQYF,TGTGCCAGCTCAGCAGGGGGCTTTTCGAGTTCAACCTACGAGCAGTACTTC
TRBV7-2,TRBJ2-5,NA,NA,CASSLLAQETQYF,TGTGCCAGCAGCTTATTAGCCCAAGAGACCCAGTACTTC
TRBV18,TRBJ1-2,NA,TRBD1,CASSPVPGQGNYGYTF,TGTGCCAGCTCACCCGTCCCGGGACAGGGAAACTATGGCTACACCTTC
TRBV5-6,TRBJ2-3,NA,NA,CASSLDAGWDTQYF,TGTGCCAGCAGCTTAGACGCGGGATGGGATACGCAGTATTTT
TRBV28,TRBJ2-7,NA,NA,CASEGGSYEQYF,TGTGCCAGCGAGGGGGGGTCCTACGAGCAGTACTTC
TRBV7-2,TRBJ2-5,NA,TRBD2,CASSSQGLAGEETQYF,TGTGCCAGCAGTTCCCAGGGCCTAGCGGGAGAGGAGACCCAGTACTTC
TRBV29-1,TRBJ1-3,NA,NA,CSVGPGSGNTIYF,TGCAGCGTTGGACCCGGTAGCGGAAACACCATATATTTT
TRBV9,TRBJ1-5,NA,NA,CASSITGQGNQPQHF,TGTGCCAGCAGCATAACAGGGCAGGGCAATCAGCCCCAGCATTTT
TRBV18,TRBJ2-7,few,NA,CASSPGRSSYEQYF,TGTGCCAGCTCACCGGGTAGGAGCTCCTACGAGCAGTACTTC
TRBV9,TRBJ2-2,NA,NA,CASSGRQNTGELFF,TGTGCCAGCAGCGGTCGACAGAACACCGGGGAGCTGTTTTTT
TRBV7-9,TRBJ1-2,NA,TRBD1,CASSSYRGEEYGYTF,TGTGCCAGCAGTTCTTACAGGGGGGAAGAGTATGGCTACACCTTC
TRBV28,TRBJ2-7,NA,NA,CASSPAGREQYF,TGTGCCAGCAGTCCCGCCGGTCGGGAGCAGTACTTC
TRBV28,TRBJ2-1,few,NA,CASSLSTNEQFF,TGTGCCAGCAGTTTAAGTACTAATGAGCAGTTCTTC
TRBV15,TRBJ2-3,few,NA,CATTGTRDTQYF,TGTGCCACCACGGGGACAAGGGATACGCAGTATTTT
TRBV6-5,TRBJ2-2,NA,NA,CASSVRRPGELFF,TGTGCCAGCTCTGTACGGAGACCCGGGGAGCTGTTTTTT
TRBV30,TRBJ2-1,NA,TRBD2,CAWSVGLGDEQFF,TGTGCCTGGAGTGTAGGACTAGGCGATGAGCAGTTCTTC
TRBV28,TRBJ2-1,few,TRBD1,CASTRQGDNEQFF,TGTGCCAGCACGAGACAGGGTGACAATGAGCAGTTCTTC
TRBV19,TRBJ2-2,NA,TRBD2,CASSIGSGRNTGELFF,TGTGCCAGTAGTATAGGTAGCGGGAGAAACACCGGGGAGCTGTTTTTT
TRBV29-1,TRBJ1-2,few,NA,CSVGINSGQTGYTF,TGCAGCGTTGGGATAAACTCGGGACAAACCGGCTACACCTTC
TRBV28,TRBJ2-6,few,NA,CASSLPGSGANVLTF,TGTGCCAGCAGTTTACCAGGCTCCGGGGCCAACGTCCTGACTTTC
TRBV6-5,TRBJ1-2,NA,TRBD1,CASIGTATYGYTF,TGTGCCAGCATCGGGACAGCAACCTATGGCTACACCTTC
TRBV27,TRBJ2-6,few,NA,CASSRGPSGANVLTF,TGTGCCAGCAGTCGAGGGCCCTCTGGGGCCAACGTCCTGACTTTC
TRBV19,TRBJ1-5,few,NA,CASSIQANQPQHF,TGTGCCAGTAGTATACAGGCTAATCAGCCCCAGCATTTT
TRBV5-6,TRBJ1-2,few,TRBD1,CASSLGQGPYGYTF,TGTGCCAGCAGCTTGGGACAGGGCCCCTATGGCTACACCTTC
TRBV18,TRBJ2-7,NA,NA,CASSPSQLSSYEQYF,TGTGCCAGCTCACCAAGTCAACTAAGCTCCTACGAGCAGTACTTC
TRBV28,TRBJ2-2,NA,NA,CASRTATGELFF,TGTGCCAGCAGGACAGCCACCGGGGAGCTGTTTTTT
TRBV29-1,TRBJ2-7,NA,NA,CSVVPRDLEHSSSYEQYF,TGCAGCGTCGTACCTCGGGACTTAGAGCATTCTAGCTCCTACGAGCAGTACTTC
TRBV6-6,TRBJ2-5,NA,TRBD1,CATSTGVQETQYF,TGTGCCACTTCGACAGGGGTACAAGAGACCCAGTACTTC